These 7 T cell receptor beta chains were all obtained from the same sample, sequenced in a study of human T cells and chemical hapten exposure. Time point noted: patch test 2, 6 weeks after DPC sensitization. Treatment: therapeutic diphenylcyclopropenone sensitization with weekly scalp DPC. TCRdb re-derived calls from the RACE reads in MiXCR, one entry per CDR3 protein. Of about 73,000 distinct CDR3 sequences listed, around 7.9% are singletons. The starting material was whole blood, obtained in connection with sensitization to the hapten diphenylcyclopropenone (DPC). All receptors come from a woman between 50 and 59 years old with alopecia areata. Some clones in this sample may be carry-over from other donors' samples.

The V call is TRBV5-1, the J call TRBJ2-1; 8 nucleotides line up with TRBD1. There are 15 residues in the CDR3. Germline CDR1 is SGHRS and CDR2 is YFSETQ. Unmatched junction bases numbered 0, after V lost 0 bases and J lost 1 base. CDR3 sequence: CASSLDRGSYNEQFF. DNA for the CDR3: TGCGCCAGCAGCTTGGACAGGGGGTCCTACAATGAGCAGTTCTTC.

The chain links TRBV7-2 to TRBJ2-7, with D possibly being TRBD1 or TRBD2 (5 bases each). Trimming left V 4 bases short and J 2 bases short, with 12 bases between. This CDR3 has 14 amino acids. Germline V gene lookup returns CDR1 SGHTA and CDR2 FQGNSA. The CDR3 sequence is CASSSRDGTYEQYF. CDR3 bases: TGTGCCAGCAGCTCACGGGACGGAACCTACGAGCAGTACTTC.

CDR3 loop: CSVEWGGAETQYF. The CDR3 nucleotides are TGCAGCGTTGAATGGGGGGGGGCAGAGACCCAGTACTTC. The V call is TRBV29-1, the J call TRBJ2-5; a weak D match, TRBD2 (7 bases). Trimming left V 2 bases short and J 4 bases short, with 11 bases between. The germline CDR1 and CDR2 sequences are SQVTM and ANQGSEA. This CDR3 contains 13 residues.

This clonotype was detected only once. The gene calls are TRBV7-2 and TRBJ1-4; a possible D gene is TRBD1 (6 bases). Germline lookup yields CDR1 SGHTA and CDR2 FQGNSA. V shed 5 bases and J shed 6 bases, with 16 bases lying between them. The CDR3 loop spans 15 amino acids. The CDR3 is CASSPFGGADEKLFF. In DNA, the CDR3 is TGTGCCAGCAGCCCGTTTGGGGGCGCGGATGAAAAACTGTTTTTT. Based on the CDR3 plus reference TRBV7-2 and TRBJ1-4, the full variable domain is GAGVSQSPSNKVTEKGKDVELRCDPISGHTALYWYRQSLGQGLEFLIYFQGNSAPDKSGLPSDRFSAERTGGSVSTLTIQRTQQEDSAVYLCASSPFGGADEKLFFGSGTQLSVL.

The chain employs TRBV7-9 and TRBJ2-3; D ambiguous. Germline loops: CDR1 SEHNR, CDR2 FQNEAQ (reference sequence). V gave up 5 bases and J gave up 6 bases, with 18 bases separating them. The CDR3 extends over 15 amino acids. The CDR3 loop reads CASSPTAMMRDTQYF. The CDR3 DNA reads TGTGCCAGCAGCCCCACGGCTATGATGCGTGATACGCAGTATTTT.

This clonotype was picked up many times. This sequence joins TRBV7-9 and TRBJ1-5; tentative D call: TRBD1 (6 bases). Trimming pared 5 bases from V and 4 bases from J, leaving 12 bases between. Germline CDR1 SEHNR, CDR2 FQNEAQ (reference sequence). The CDR3 totals 14 residues. CDR3 sequence reads: CASSPPDRNQPQHF. Written as DNA, the CDR3 is TGTGCCAGCAGCCCGCCGGACAGAAATCAGCCCCAGCATTTT.

The chain employs TRBV11-2 and TRBJ2-3; 14 bases line up with TRBD2. Germline-derived CDR1 and CDR2 are SGHAT and FQNNGV. This CDR3 has 18 residues. The trim removed 2 bases at V and 0 bases at J, leaving 4 bases unmatched. The CDR3 reads CASSLRTSGGTSTDTQYF. CDR3 in DNA: TGTGCCAGCAGCTTAAGGACTAGCGGGGGGACTAGCACAGATACGCAGTATTTT. Filled out from reference TRBV11-2 and TRBJ2-3, the complete variable domain reads EAGVAQSPRYKIIEKRQSVAFWCNPISGHATLYWYQQILGQGPKLLIQFQNNGVVDDSQLPKDRFSAERLKGVDSTLKIQPAKLEDSAVYLCASSLRTSGGTSTDTQYFGPGTRLTVL.